This T cell receptor beta chain was retrieved from a study of regulatory T cells in long-lasting Graves disease. Time point described: newly diagnosed GD, antithyroid drugs for less than 3 months. Making the TCR library involved RNA that had been extracted from PBMCs. In this sample, this clonotype turned up many times. What it binds is not known. Findings of the study overall: New patients shared fewer public clonotypes (roughly 990) than persistent patients did (2,741).

Per germline, CDR1 MDHEN and CDR2 SYDVKM. The CDR3 is 14 residues long. V was cut by 5 bases and J by 5 bases, with 13 bases left in between. Assembly of TCR beta libraries relied on iRepertoire HTBI primers together with Arm-PCR of CDR3 regions. One entry per CDR3 protein, called by TCRdb with MiXCR from the multiplex PCR reads. This sample has 400,000 to 500,000 distinct CDR3 sequences, with over 12% found just once. These data also formed part of another study, on T cells in Graves' hyperthyroidism and ophthalmopathy. That study reports: Stability of Graves' hyperthyroidism was defined as absent ophthalmopathy progression within 18 months. Most clonotypes that expanded in the thyroid above 0.001 also showed up in blood. In simple terms, a model built on 13 V-J features told ophthalmopathy apart from stable hyperthyroidism.

V gene TRBV28 combines with J gene TRBJ1-5; D unresolved. The source is a woman in her 40s with Graves disease. The specimen comprised peripheral blood mononuclear cells (PBMCs), sampled at new diagnosis, from a patient treated with antithyroid drugs. The CDR3 is CASSPRVTHQPQHF. The DNA of the CDR3 is TGTGCCAGCAGTCCCCGCGTAACCCATCAGCCCCAGCATTTT.